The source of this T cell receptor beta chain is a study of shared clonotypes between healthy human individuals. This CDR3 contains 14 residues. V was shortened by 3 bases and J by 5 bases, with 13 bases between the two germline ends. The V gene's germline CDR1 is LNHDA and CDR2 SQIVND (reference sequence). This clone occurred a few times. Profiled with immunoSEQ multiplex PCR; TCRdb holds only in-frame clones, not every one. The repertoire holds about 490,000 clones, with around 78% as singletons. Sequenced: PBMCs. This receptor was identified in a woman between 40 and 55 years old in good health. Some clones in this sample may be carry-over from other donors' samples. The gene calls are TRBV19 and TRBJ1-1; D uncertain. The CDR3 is CASSIGVGGTEAFF. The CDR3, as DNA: TGTGCCAGTAGTATTGGTGTTGGAGGGACTGAAGCTTTCTTT.